The source of this TCR beta chain is a study of T cells in Graves' hyperthyroidism and ophthalmopathy. General study results and limits: Most thyroid clonotypes expanded above 0.001 appeared in blood too. Before onset, by a median of around 6.1 months, the model predicted ophthalmopathy.

In patients aged 18 to 65, hyperthyroidism was newly diagnosed, with duration under 2 months. Patients having uncontrolled infection, another autoimmune disease, pregnancy or lactation were not included. Per the germline V gene, CDR1 is SGHDN and CDR2 is FVKESK. V dropped 4 bases and J dropped 4 bases, with 7 bases sitting between them. The CDR3 has 13 residues. A note on this clonotype: The antigen is not known.

Amplification of TCR beta CDR3 regions was performed using RNA transcripts as template. HTBI primers were employed in a first-round RT-PCR of the TCR CDR3. In TCRdb, the multiplex PCR reads were re-called with MiXCR into one record per CDR3 protein. Counted here are around 700,000 distinct CDR3 sequences, roughly a sixth occurring once; the ten biggest clones make up 16%. The J gene is TRBJ2-2, the V gene TRBV14; no clear D. The source of this sequence is a woman between 50 and 59 years old with Graves' hyperthyroidism that later progressed to Graves' ophthalmopathy. What was sequenced was blood. The CDR3 is CASSPRFTGELFF. The CDR3 DNA follows: TGTGCCAGCAGCCCCAGATTCACCGGGGAGCTGTTTTTT.